This TCR beta chain was retrieved from a study of cytomegalovirus exposure and HLA in healthy donors (dated by TCRdb to about 2017). For the wider study: In an earlier analysis of 550 to 750 of the donors, approximately 260 Gb of sequence data and 100 million or so unique TCR beta sequences from 180 million or so T cells were reported. The study used immunosequencing to profile the T cell repertoires of more than 650 subjects and linked those repertoires to cytomegalovirus serostatus. Of the approximately 400 genotyped donors, approximately 81% were placed in the genetic ancestry cluster associated with self-reported Caucasian donors. In a later genetic analysis, genome-wide SNP genotypes for about 55% of the roughly 700 donors were used, and that subset was treated as a discovery cohort. Donor age, sex, ethnicity and CMV serostatus were collected together with the repertoire data. Typing coverage differed by locus: A, B, C, DRB1 and DQB1 were typed in about 620-630 donors, DQA1 in approximately 520, DPA1 in nearly 610, and DPB1 in just under 480. A later analysis re-analyzed previously published TCR beta repertoires from about 600 donors and added high-resolution HLA genotyping to study TCR occurrence patterns. An early release covering roughly 600 HLA-typed donors comprised about 300 gigabases of sequencing data and tens of millions of unique TCR sequences. In addition to the first cohort of 650 to 800 subjects, a separate validation cohort of 120 different subjects was used. Rather than using new phenotypic data, the later analysis identified candidate immune exposures from TCR beta sequences and from how often those sequences occurred across donors. The study was designed to test whether signatures of past pathogen exposure could be identified by cataloging public T cell receptors. All discovery cohort repertoires had been generated using a single sequencing platform. An earlier analysis of 587 of the donors applied high-throughput TCR beta sequencing to assess whether each TCR beta V gene segment acted as functional or pseudogenic. To predict cytomegalovirus infection status, the study combined high-throughput TCR immunosequencing, statistical association of individual TCRs with disease status, and machine learning. Across some 400 genotyped donors of the cohort, an average of approximately 220,000 unique TCR beta nucleotide sequences per donor were sequenced, and 15% to 20% of those sequences were non-productive. Roughly 5 DR-DQ haplotypes were handled as single units for association and clustering, since linkage in the cohort was strong. HLA typing included class I and class II loci at four-digit resolution.

Points the paper makes about the study in general: According to a later analysis, most CMV-associated TCR beta chains appeared to be HLA-restricted, and the HLA associations seemed to be driven largely by CMV exposure. Presence/absence analyses assumed roughly uniform sequencing depth across donors, an assumption that may not hold. In a later analysis, several top co-occurrence clusters were reported to appear linked to parvovirus B19, influenza, CMV and Epstein-Barr virus. Seventeen rarely observed V segments, including chromosome 9 orphons, were excluded from the earlier analysis of a few hundred of the donors because counts were too low. A further reported finding was that TCR beta sequences accurately predicted the HLA-A and HLA-B alleles for most subjects in the first cohort. A group of highly shared sequence variants was considered likely to be a technical artifact of the sequencing pipeline. In an earlier analysis of some 500 of the donors, most TCR beta V segments were observed in productive rearrangements about 87% or about 30% of the time, broadly matching IMGT annotations. In a later analysis, TCR association rates were found to vary across HLA loci, with the most associated TCRs seen for DRB1 alleles and the fewest for HLA-C alleles. Compared with the roughly 700-donor mean, donors in an Asian-associated ancestry cluster had fewer N-insertions in productive TCRs, according to a later genetic analysis. The classifier was reported to diagnose cytomegalovirus status with high specificity and sensitivity in both the original cohort and the validation cohort. At a false discovery rate of 0.05, a later analysis linked around 17,000 TCR beta sequences to specific HLA alleles. Linkage disequilibrium might explain the correlated functional status among segregating V segments, but an unknown experimental factor could not be excluded. An association between a missense DCLRE1C variant and V-gene and J-gene trimming of TCR beta chains was found in a later genetic analysis and replicated in an independent cohort. The cohort was sequenced for TCR beta chains only, and without alpha or paired-chain data the features that could be detected were limited. For the cohort, immune exposure information was limited to CMV serostatus. A few of the identified cytomegalovirus-associated TCR beta chains were confirmed in vitro to be specific for cytomegalovirus antigens. While some public TCRs were present in many individuals, most TCR sequences turned up only very rarely across donors. According to the authors, the approach could potentially be generalized to other disease states and immunological phenotypes. The study gave a list of over 150 TCR beta chains associated with cytomegalovirus. Compared with equally common non-associated chains, HLA-associated TCR beta chains in a later analysis were more clonally expanded and had lower generation probabilities. The 87-base-pair reads could not distinguish some IMGT-functional V segments, including TRBV6-2 and TRBV6-3, so those segments were excluded. When HLA alleles, especially DR and DQ, strongly co-occurred, attributing TCR associations to individual alleles was difficult. Because HLA typing was missing for some donors at each locus, association tests included only the typed subset.

Receptors were amplified or captured by the immunoSEQ multiplex PCR assay. A mixture of 60 forward primers for TCR Vbeta segments and 13 reverse primers for TCR Jbeta segments was used in the multiplex PCR. Amplification of the CDR3 region of rearranged TCR beta genes was performed with a multiplex PCR assay on genomic DNA. Amplified TCR beta libraries were sequenced as 87-base-pair reads on the Illumina HiSeq System. The authors' pipeline ran thus. In a later analysis, approximately 74 million unique TCR beta chains were counted across the roughly 610 repertoires, and roughly 10 million of these chains were shared by at least two donors. Raw reads were error-corrected and collapsed into unique sequences by a nearest-neighbor algorithm in which closely related sequences were merged to remove PCR and sequencing errors. Alignment of CDR3 sequences to IMGT reference sequences was used to assign V, D and J gene segments. For a sequence to be retained, at least a six-nucleotide match to both a V gene segment and a J gene segment was required. Rearrangements were called productive when the CDR3 lacked stop codons and stayed in frame with V and J; all others were non-productive. CDR3 was defined according to IMGT convention as the region running from the second conserved V-encoded cysteine to the conserved J-encoded phenylalanine. The earlier analysis of about 610 of the donors excluded sequences that lacked an unambiguous match to a single V gene segment. An earlier analysis of fewer than 750 of the donors called V segments functional above 56.7% productive rearrangements and segregating when the between-donor standard deviation exceeded 5%. A statistical classification framework was built to diagnose cytomegalovirus status from the catalog of TCR beta chain sequences. A later analysis assigned V and J genes by comparing TCR nucleotide sequences with IMGT/GENE-DB human TR gene sequences. A later analysis assigned CDR3 sequences and most-parsimonious VDJ recombination scenarios with the TCRdist pipeline. In a later analysis, each TCR beta chain was defined by its CDR3 amino acid sequence together with its V-gene family, and reads lacking a unique V-gene family were excluded. To address suspected cross-contamination and a sequencing artifact, a later analysis removed over 500 highly shared, low-generation-probability nucleotide sequences. A later analysis calculated a clonal expansion index for each public chain from normalized within-repertoire ranks of inferred template counts. A later analysis computed generation probabilities with a VDJ recombination model fitted to out-of-frame rearrangements, and checked the results against IGoR. In a later analysis, hypergeometric tests were used to score TCR-TCR, TCR-HLA and TCR-CMV co-occurrence, with a repertoire-size bias correction applied to TCR pairs. A later analysis estimated false discovery rates by permuting HLA or CMV assignments 20 times. A later analysis grouped co-occurring TCRs with DBSCAN, adding TCRdist sequence similarity when clustering within HLA-allele-positive subsets. Repertoires with fewer than 30,000 or more than 120,000 public chains were left out of co-occurrence clustering, as were a handful of repertoires with anomalous nucleotide sharing. TCRdb took this table from immuneACCESS and kept in-frame rearrangements with V and J called. Such tables lack part of the clones; where checked against another copy, unresolved V genes explain under half of the gap, and the rest is unexplained. That table supplies the V and J calls and clone size; D and trimming were determined from the DNA. The sample table contains approximately 110,000 clones; only one count was recorded for over 60% of them. The top ten constitute less than 2.5% of the sample.

In total, approximately 700 healthy bone marrow donors made up the cohort. At the time of sampling, every cohort member was nominally healthy, though immune exposures that went unrecorded were likely present. The donor tested CMV seronegative and was one of the 352 seronegative cohort members. A peripheral blood sample was collected from each donor, and TCR beta sequencing was performed on peripheral blood mononuclear cells. Genomic DNA extraction from the blood cell samples was performed with the Qiagen DNeasy Blood Extraction Kit. In the germline V gene, CDR1 corresponds to MNHEY and CDR2 to SVGAGI. Trimming accounts for 2 bases at V and 4 bases at J, while the number of junction bases matched to no gene is 6. From the cysteine through the phenylalanine, the CDR3 covers 15 amino acids. The CDR3 DNA has 45 bases and is translated from base 1. Turning to this clone: Its antigen is currently not known. Base quality data are lacking; no much larger clone is found one base away.

The sample comprised PBMCs. Recombination joined TRBV6-5 with TRBJ1-2; 8 central bases correspond to TRBD1. The TCR sequence derives from a man aged 50 or older in good health and CMV-seronegative. For the CDR3, the sequence is CASSYADRASYGYTF. The DNA is as follows: TGTGCCAGCAGTTACGCGGACAGGGCGAGCTATGGCTACACCTTC.